This T cell receptor beta chain originates from a study of T cells after yellow fever vaccination. Overall study findings and caveats: The study noted that FACS-sorted repertoires could contain abundant clonotypes contaminating from the bulk population. A small share of clonotypes appeared in both CD4 and CD8 compartments. Researchers report a weaker secondary response that nonetheless peaked faster, day 5 versus 15.

TCR cDNA, made by 5'RACE template switching, carried an added universal primer site and UMIs. TCRdb reprocessed the 5' RACE reads via MiXCR and lists one record per CDR3 protein. The sample includes fewer than 150,000 distinct CDR3 sequences, over 7% of them seen just once. Ten or more counts support this clonotype. Its specificity is not known. The V gene lost 1 base and the J gene lost 8 bases, with 15 bases spanning the gap. CDR1 and CDR2 (germline): SGHTA, FQGNSA. There are 15 residues in the CDR3. This receptor was identified in a man aged 25 to 40 who received the YFV17D yellow fever vaccine. The sample was CD4+ T cells sorted from PBMCs, taken 5 days after the yellow fever booster vaccination. The rearrangement uses TRBV7-2 and TRBJ2-1; D not resolved. CDR3 sequence: CASSLVGPGSYEQFF. As DNA, the CDR3 is TGTGCCAGCAGCTTAGTCGGCCCCGGGTCCTATGAGCAGTTCTTC.